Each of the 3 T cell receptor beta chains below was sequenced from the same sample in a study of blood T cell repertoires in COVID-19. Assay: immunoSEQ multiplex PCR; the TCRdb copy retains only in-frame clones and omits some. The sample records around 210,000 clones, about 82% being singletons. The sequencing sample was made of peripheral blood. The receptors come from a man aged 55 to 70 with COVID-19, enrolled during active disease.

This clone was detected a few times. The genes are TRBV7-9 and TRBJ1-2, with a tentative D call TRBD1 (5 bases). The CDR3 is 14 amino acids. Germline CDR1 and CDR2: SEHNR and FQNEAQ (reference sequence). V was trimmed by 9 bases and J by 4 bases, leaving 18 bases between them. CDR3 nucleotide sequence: TGTGCCAGTACGCGGGGCCTCGGGAGCTATGGCTACACCTTC. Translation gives CASTRGLGSYGYTF.

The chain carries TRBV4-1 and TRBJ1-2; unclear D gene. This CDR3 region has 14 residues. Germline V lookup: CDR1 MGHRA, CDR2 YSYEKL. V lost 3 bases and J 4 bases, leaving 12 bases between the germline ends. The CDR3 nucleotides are TGCGCCAGCAGCCACGAAGGTGAGGGCTATGGCTACACCTTC. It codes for CASSHEGEGYGYTF.

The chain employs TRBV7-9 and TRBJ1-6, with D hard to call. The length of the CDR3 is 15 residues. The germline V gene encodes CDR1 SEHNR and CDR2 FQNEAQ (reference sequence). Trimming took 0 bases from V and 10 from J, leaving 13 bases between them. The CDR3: CASSLAGTAASPLHF. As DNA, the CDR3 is TGTGCCAGCAGCTTAGCGGGCACGGCAGCCTCACCCCTCCACTTT.